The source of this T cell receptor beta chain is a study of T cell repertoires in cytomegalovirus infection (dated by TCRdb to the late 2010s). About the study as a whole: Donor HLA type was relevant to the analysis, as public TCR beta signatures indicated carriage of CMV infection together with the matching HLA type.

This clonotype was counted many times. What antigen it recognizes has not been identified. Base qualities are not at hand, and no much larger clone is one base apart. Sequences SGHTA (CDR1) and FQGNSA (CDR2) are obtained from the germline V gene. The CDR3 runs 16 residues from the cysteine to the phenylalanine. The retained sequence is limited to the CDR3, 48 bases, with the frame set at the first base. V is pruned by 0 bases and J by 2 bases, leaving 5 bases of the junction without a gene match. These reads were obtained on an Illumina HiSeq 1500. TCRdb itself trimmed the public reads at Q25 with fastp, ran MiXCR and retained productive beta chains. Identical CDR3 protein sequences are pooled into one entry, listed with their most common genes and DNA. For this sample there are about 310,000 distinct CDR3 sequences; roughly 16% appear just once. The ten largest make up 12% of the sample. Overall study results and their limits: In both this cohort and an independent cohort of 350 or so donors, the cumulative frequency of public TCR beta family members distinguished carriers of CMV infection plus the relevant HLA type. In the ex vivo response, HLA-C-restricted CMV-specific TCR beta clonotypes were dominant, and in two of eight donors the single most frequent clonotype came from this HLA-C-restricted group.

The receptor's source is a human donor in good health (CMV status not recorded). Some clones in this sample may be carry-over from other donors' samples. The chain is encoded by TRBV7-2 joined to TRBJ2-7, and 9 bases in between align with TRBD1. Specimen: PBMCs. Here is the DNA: TGTGCCAGCAGCTTAGCGGGGACAGGGATCCCCTACGAGCAGTACTTC. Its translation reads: CASSLAGTGIPYEQYF.